A selection of T cell receptor beta chains follows, all from one sample in a study of cytomegalovirus exposure and HLA in healthy donors. TCRdb keeps only in-frame clones here, not all; method: immunoSEQ multiplex PCR. The profile shows 100,000 to 150,000 clones, about 85% of them singletons. Sequences were obtained from PBMCs. The receptors here all came from a young man in good health and CMV-seropositive. CDR3s include the opening cysteine and the closing phenylalanine or tryptophan. The order of the fields is clone size, V gene, D gene, CDR3 length, J gene, CDR3 protein, CDR3 DNA. A D gene is named only where the DNA matches it firmly. Only part of the rows carry a size: once, few, many, or a class if the clone is expanded.

clone size: .
V gene: TRBV5-1
D gene: TRBD2
CDR3 length: 14
J gene: TRBJ2-7
CDR3 protein: CASSKSSGRYEQYF
CDR3 DNA: TGCGCCAGCAGCAAATCTAGCGGGAGGTACGAGCAGTACTTC

clone size: .
V gene: TRBV10-1
D gene: .
CDR3 length: 15
J gene: TRBJ1-4
CDR3 protein: CASSDTGGGNEKLFF
CDR3 DNA: TGCGCCAGCAGTGATACTGGGGGCGGTAATGAAAAACTGTTTTTT

clone size: .
V gene: TRBV7-2
D gene: .
CDR3 length: 16
J gene: TRBJ2-2
CDR3 protein: CASSTTASGHTGELFF
CDR3 DNA: TGTGCCAGCAGCACCACGGCCTCAGGCCACACCGGGGAGCTGTTTTTT

clone size: .
V gene: TRBV18
D gene: TRBD2
CDR3 length: 14
J gene: TRBJ2-1
CDR3 protein: CASSIAGAVDEQFF
CDR3 DNA: TGTGCCAGCTCAATCGCGGGAGCCGTCGATGAGCAGTTCTTC

clone size: .
V gene: TRBV9
D gene: .
CDR3 length: 17
J gene: TRBJ1-1
CDR3 protein: CASSVVGIGGANTEAFF
CDR3 DNA: TGTGCCAGCAGCGTAGTTGGGATTGGGGGGGCGAACACTGAAGCTTTCTTT

clone size: .
V gene: TRBV10-3
D gene: .
CDR3 length: 14
J gene: TRBJ2-7
CDR3 protein: CAISESQASYEQYF
CDR3 DNA: TGTGCCATCAGTGAGTCTCAAGCTTCCTACGAGCAGTACTTC

clone size: .
V gene: TRBV7-2
D gene: TRBD1
CDR3 length: 15
J gene: TRBJ2-7
CDR3 protein: CASSPQGQLSYEQYF
CDR3 DNA: TGTGCCAGCAGCCCGCAGGGACAGCTTTCCTACGAGCAGTACTTC

clone size: .
V gene: TRBV27
D gene: .
CDR3 length: 15
J gene: TRBJ1-3
CDR3 protein: CASGTLQGSGNTIYF
CDR3 DNA: TGTGCCAGCGGTACCTTACAGGGCTCTGGAAACACCATATATTTT

clone size: .
V gene: TRBV11-2
D gene: TRBD2
CDR3 length: 15
J gene: TRBJ2-3
CDR3 protein: CASIPPGLAADTQYF
CDR3 DNA: TGTGCCAGCATCCCCCCTGGACTAGCAGCAGATACGCAGTATTTT

clone size: once
V gene: TRBV11-2
D gene: .
CDR3 length: 12
J gene: TRBJ2-7
CDR3 protein: CASSFSYYEQYF
CDR3 DNA: TGTGCCAGCAGCTTTTCGTATTACGAGCAGTACTTC

clone size: .
V gene: TRBV11-2
D gene: TRBD2
CDR3 length: 18
J gene: TRBJ2-7
CDR3 protein: CASSFSNYGSAGAEEQYF
CDR3 DNA: TGTGCCAGCAGCTTCTCGAACTACGGATCAGCGGGAGCGGAGGAGCAGTACTTC

clone size: .
V gene: TRBV30
D gene: .
CDR3 length: 13
J gene: TRBJ1-1
CDR3 protein: CAWSVPGFTEAFF
CDR3 DNA: TGTGCCTGGAGTGTCCCGGGGTTCACTGAAGCTTTCTTT

clone size: .
V gene: TRBV19
D gene: .
CDR3 length: 16
J gene: TRBJ2-6
CDR3 protein: CASTPRLSSGANVLTF
CDR3 DNA: TGTGCCAGTACCCCCCGCCTAAGCTCTGGGGCCAACGTCCTGACTTTC

clone size: .
V gene: TRBV6-5
D gene: .
CDR3 length: 13
J gene: TRBJ1-4
CDR3 protein: CASSYNSGDKLFF
CDR3 DNA: TGTGCCAGCAGTTACAATTCAGGGGATAAACTGTTTTTT

clone size: .
V gene: TRBV9
D gene: .
CDR3 length: 13
J gene: TRBJ2-3
CDR3 protein: CASSVVGADTQYF
CDR3 DNA: TGTGCCAGCAGCGTAGTAGGGGCAGATACGCAGTATTTT

clone size: .
V gene: TRBV7-2
D gene: .
CDR3 length: 15
J gene: TRBJ2-6
CDR3 protein: CASSTALSGANVLTF
CDR3 DNA: TGTGCCAGCAGCACCGCGTTATCTGGGGCCAACGTCCTGACTTTC

clone size: .
V gene: TRBV14
D gene: .
CDR3 length: 11
J gene: TRBJ2-7
CDR3 protein: CASSQADEQYF
CDR3 DNA: TGTGCCAGCAGCCAAGCGGACGAGCAGTACTTC

clone size: .
V gene: TRBV10-3
D gene: .
CDR3 length: 12
J gene: TRBJ2-3
CDR3 protein: CAISFQGDTQYF
CDR3 DNA: TGTGCCATCAGCTTCCAGGGGGATACGCAGTATTTT

clone size: once
V gene: TRBV27
D gene: .
CDR3 length: 13
J gene: TRBJ2-1
CDR3 protein: CASSLTGYNEQFF
CDR3 DNA: TGTGCCAGCAGTTTGACGGGATACAATGAGCAGTTCTTC

clone size: .
V gene: TRBV7-2
D gene: .
CDR3 length: 14
J gene: TRBJ2-2
CDR3 protein: CASSLGLFTGELFF
CDR3 DNA: TGTGCCAGCAGCTTAGGACTATTCACCGGGGAGCTGTTTTTT

clone size: .
V gene: TRBV18
D gene: TRBD1
CDR3 length: 15
J gene: TRBJ2-5
CDR3 protein: CASSPLRGQQETQYF
CDR3 DNA: TGTGCCAGCTCACCACTCAGGGGGCAACAAGAGACCCAGTACTTC

clone size: .
V gene: TRBV10-3
D gene: TRBD1
CDR3 length: 13
J gene: TRBJ1-1
CDR3 protein: CATSGTGHTEAFF
CDR3 DNA: TGTGCCACCTCCGGGACAGGGCACACTGAAGCTTTCTTT

clone size: .
V gene: TRBV2
D gene: TRBD1
CDR3 length: 13
J gene: TRBJ1-2
CDR3 protein: CASTWGTDYGYTF
CDR3 DNA: TGTGCCAGCACTTGGGGGACAGACTATGGCTACACCTTC

clone size: .
V gene: TRBV10-3
D gene: TRBD1
CDR3 length: 16
J gene: TRBJ1-2
CDR3 protein: CAISEPEGTGDYGYTF
CDR3 DNA: TGTGCCATCAGTGAGCCCGAAGGGACAGGCGACTATGGCTACACCTTC

clone size: .
V gene: TRBV30
D gene: TRBD1
CDR3 length: 14
J gene: TRBJ2-5
CDR3 protein: CAWSSTGVQETQYF
CDR3 DNA: TGTGCCTGGAGTAGCACAGGGGTCCAAGAGACCCAGTACTTC

clone size: .
V gene: TRBV2
D gene: .
CDR3 length: 14
J gene: TRBJ2-7
CDR3 protein: CASSSWEGAYEQYF
CDR3 DNA: TGTGCCAGCAGTTCCTGGGAAGGGGCCTACGAGCAGTACTTC

clone size: .
V gene: TRBV30
D gene: .
CDR3 length: 14
J gene: TRBJ2-1
CDR3 protein: CAGQYYGGHDEQFF
CDR3 DNA: TGTGCCGGACAATATTATGGGGGCCACGATGAGCAGTTCTTC

clone size: .
V gene: TRBV4-1
D gene: TRBD1
CDR3 length: 21
J gene: TRBJ1-6
CDR3 protein: CASSSQGTGGGLSSYNSPLHF
CDR3 DNA: TGCGCCAGCAGCTCCCAGGGGACAGGGGGTGGGCTGAGCTCCTATAATTCACCCCTCCACTTT

clone size: .
V gene: TRBV7-2
D gene: .
CDR3 length: 14
J gene: TRBJ2-7
CDR3 protein: CASSFHRSSYEQYF
CDR3 DNA: TGTGCCAGCAGCTTCCACCGGTCCTCCTACGAGCAGTACTTC

clone size: once
V gene: TRBV7-2
D gene: TRBD1
CDR3 length: 14
J gene: TRBJ2-5
CDR3 protein: CASSSTGQQETQYF
CDR3 DNA: TGTGCCAGCAGCTCCACGGGACAGCAAGAGACCCAGTACTTC

clone size: .
V gene: TRBV6-6
D gene: .
CDR3 length: 15
J gene: TRBJ1-4
CDR3 protein: CASSSPGNSNEKLFF
CDR3 DNA: TGTGCCAGCAGTTCTCCAGGGAACTCTAATGAAAAACTGTTTTTT

clone size: .
V gene: TRBV5-1
D gene: .
CDR3 length: 19
J gene: TRBJ2-1
CDR3 protein: CASSFPSRGGVQDYNEQFF
CDR3 DNA: TGCGCCAGCAGCTTCCCCTCTAGAGGGGGGGTCCAAGACTACAATGAGCAGTTCTTC

clone size: .
V gene: TRBV13
D gene: TRBD1
CDR3 length: 14
J gene: TRBJ1-1
CDR3 protein: CASSYGTANTEAFF
CDR3 DNA: TGTGCCAGCAGCTACGGGACAGCGAACACTGAAGCTTTCTTT

clone size: once
V gene: TRBV11-3
D gene: TRBD1
CDR3 length: 15
J gene: TRBJ1-6
CDR3 protein: CASSLGTGLNSPLHF
CDR3 DNA: TGTGCCAGCAGCTTAGGGACAGGGCTAAATTCACCCCTCCACTTT

clone size: once
V gene: TRBV5-4
D gene: .
CDR3 length: 15
J gene: TRBJ2-3
CDR3 protein: CASSPDNHPTDTQYF
CDR3 DNA: TGTGCCAGCAGCCCGGACAACCACCCCACAGATACGCAGTATTTT

clone size: .
V gene: TRBV6-4
D gene: TRBD2
CDR3 length: 15
J gene: TRBJ2-3
CDR3 protein: CASSGHSGGADTQYF
CDR3 DNA: TGTGCCAGCAGCGGTCATAGCGGGGGGGCCGATACGCAGTATTTT

clone size: once
V gene: TRBV7-8
D gene: .
CDR3 length: 13
J gene: TRBJ2-5
CDR3 protein: CASSLPSEGQQYF
CDR3 DNA: TGTGCCAGCAGCTTACCGTCGGAGGGTCAGCAGTACTTC

clone size: .
V gene: TRBV7-2
D gene: TRBD1
CDR3 length: 13
J gene: TRBJ2-7
CDR3 protein: CASSFTGGYEQYF
CDR3 DNA: TGTGCCAGCAGCTTCACAGGGGGCTACGAGCAGTACTTC

clone size: .
V gene: TRBV2
D gene: TRBD2
CDR3 length: 15
J gene: TRBJ2-1
CDR3 protein: CASRASGSSYNEQFF
CDR3 DNA: TGTGCCAGCAGGGCTAGCGGGAGCTCCTACAATGAGCAGTTCTTC

clone size: few
V gene: TRBV4-3
D gene: .
CDR3 length: 13
J gene: TRBJ1-1
CDR3 protein: CASGWARNTEAFF
CDR3 DNA: TGCGCCAGCGGGTGGGCCAGGAACACTGAAGCTTTCTTT

clone size: .
V gene: TRBV6-1
D gene: .
CDR3 length: 15
J gene: TRBJ2-6
CDR3 protein: CASSAVSSGVNVLTF
CDR3 DNA: TGTGCCAGCTCAGCGGTCAGCTCTGGGGTCAACGTCCTGACTTTC

clone size: .
V gene: TRBV11-2
D gene: TRBD2
CDR3 length: 15
J gene: TRBJ2-7
CDR3 protein: CASSPLSGATYEQYF
CDR3 DNA: TGTGCCAGCAGCCCCCTCAGCGGGGCCACCTACGAGCAGTACTTC

clone size: .
V gene: TRBV7-2
D gene: .
CDR3 length: 15
J gene: TRBJ1-6
CDR3 protein: CASTPLIPLYSPLHF
CDR3 DNA: TGTGCCAGCACTCCACTCATCCCACTTTATTCACCCCTCCACTTT

clone size: .
V gene: TRBV18
D gene: TRBD2
CDR3 length: 18
J gene: TRBJ2-2
CDR3 protein: CASSPGTSGRRGAGELFF
CDR3 DNA: TGTGCCAGCTCACCGGGGACTAGCGGGAGACGGGGTGCCGGGGAGCTGTTTTTT

clone size: .
V gene: TRBV5-6
D gene: .
CDR3 length: 16
J gene: TRBJ2-3
CDR3 protein: CASSLGVGFSTDTQYF
CDR3 DNA: TGTGCCAGCAGCTTGGGAGTCGGGTTTAGCACAGATACGCAGTATTTT

clone size: once
V gene: TRBV5-1
D gene: .
CDR3 length: 16
J gene: TRBJ2-2
CDR3 protein: CASSLVAGENTGELFF
CDR3 DNA: TGCGCCAGCAGCTTGGTGGCAGGGGAAAACACCGGGGAGCTGTTTTTT

clone size: .
V gene: TRBV6-5
D gene: .
CDR3 length: 12
J gene: TRBJ1-5
CDR3 protein: CASNGGSQPQHF
CDR3 DNA: TGTGCCAGCAATGGGGGGAGTCAGCCCCAGCATTTT

clone size: .
V gene: TRBV30
D gene: .
CDR3 length: 14
J gene: TRBJ2-7
CDR3 protein: CAWSAWTVAYEQYF
CDR3 DNA: TGTGCCTGGAGTGCCTGGACAGTAGCCTACGAGCAGTACTTC

clone size: .
V gene: TRBV7-9
D gene: .
CDR3 length: 13
J gene: TRBJ1-1
CDR3 protein: CASSLAGTTAAFF
CDR3 DNA: TGTGCCAGCAGCTTAGCGGGGACAACGGCGGCTTTCTTT

clone size: .
V gene: TRBV9
D gene: TRBD1
CDR3 length: 16
J gene: TRBJ1-2
CDR3 protein: CASSPRGTGDRYGYTF
CDR3 DNA: TGTGCCAGCAGCCCCCGGGGGACAGGGGATAGGTATGGCTACACCTTC

clone size: .
V gene: TRBV5-1
D gene: TRBD2
CDR3 length: 17
J gene: TRBJ2-1
CDR3 protein: CASSLGAEREGSNEQFF
CDR3 DNA: TGCGCCAGCAGCTTGGGTGCTGAGCGGGAGGGCAGCAATGAGCAGTTCTTC

clone size: .
V gene: TRBV7-9
D gene: TRBD1
CDR3 length: 16
J gene: TRBJ2-6
CDR3 protein: CASPGQGGYGANVLTF
CDR3 DNA: TGTGCCAGCCCTGGACAGGGTGGTTATGGGGCCAACGTCCTGACTTTC